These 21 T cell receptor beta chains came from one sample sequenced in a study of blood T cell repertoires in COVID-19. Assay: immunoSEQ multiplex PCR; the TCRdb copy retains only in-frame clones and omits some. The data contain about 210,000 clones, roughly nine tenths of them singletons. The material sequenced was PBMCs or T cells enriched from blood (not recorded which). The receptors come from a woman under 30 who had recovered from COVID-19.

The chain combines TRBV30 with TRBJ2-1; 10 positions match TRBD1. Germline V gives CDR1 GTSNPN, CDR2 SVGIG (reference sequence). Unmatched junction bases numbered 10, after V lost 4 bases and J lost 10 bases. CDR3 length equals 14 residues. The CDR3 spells CAWTRDRGVREQFF. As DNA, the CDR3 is TGTGCCTGGACGCGGGACAGGGGCGTCAGAGAGCAGTTCTTC. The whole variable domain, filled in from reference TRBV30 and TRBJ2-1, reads SQTIHQWPATLVQPVGSPLSLECTVEGTSNPNLYWYRQAAGRGLQLLFYSVGIGQISSEVPQNLSASRPQDRQFILSSKKLLLSDSGFYLCAWTRDRGVREQFFGPGTRLTVL.

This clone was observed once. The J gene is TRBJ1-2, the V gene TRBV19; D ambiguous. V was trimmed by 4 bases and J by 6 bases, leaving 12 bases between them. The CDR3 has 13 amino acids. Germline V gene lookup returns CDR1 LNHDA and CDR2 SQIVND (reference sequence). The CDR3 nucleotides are TGTGCCAGTAGTAACTGGGGAGGCGATGGCTACACCTTC. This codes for CASSNWGGDGYTF.

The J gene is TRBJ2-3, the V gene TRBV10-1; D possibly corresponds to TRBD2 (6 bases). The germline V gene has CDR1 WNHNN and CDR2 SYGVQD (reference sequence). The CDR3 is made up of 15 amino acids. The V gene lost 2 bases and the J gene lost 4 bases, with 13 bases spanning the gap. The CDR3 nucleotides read TGCGCCAGCAGTGAGAGGCAGGGAGGAGCAGATACGCAGTATTTT. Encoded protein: CASSERQGGADTQYF.

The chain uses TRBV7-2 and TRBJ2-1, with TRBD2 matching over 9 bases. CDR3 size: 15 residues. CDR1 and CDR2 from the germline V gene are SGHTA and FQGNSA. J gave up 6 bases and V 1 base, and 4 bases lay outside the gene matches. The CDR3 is CASSLVGGGANEQFF. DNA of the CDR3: TGTGCCAGCAGCTTAGTAGGCGGGGGGGCCAATGAGCAGTTCTTC.

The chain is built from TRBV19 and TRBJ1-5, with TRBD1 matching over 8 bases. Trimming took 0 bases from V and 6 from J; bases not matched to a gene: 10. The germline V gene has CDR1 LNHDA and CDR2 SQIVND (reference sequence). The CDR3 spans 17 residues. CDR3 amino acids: CASSIESARGRGQPQHF. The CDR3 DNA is TGTGCCAGTAGTATAGAATCGGCCAGGGGGCGAGGTCAGCCCCAGCATTTT.

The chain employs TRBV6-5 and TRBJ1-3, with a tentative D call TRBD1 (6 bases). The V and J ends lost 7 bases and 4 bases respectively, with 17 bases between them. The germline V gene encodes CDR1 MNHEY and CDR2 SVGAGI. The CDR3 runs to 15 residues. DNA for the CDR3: TGTGCCAGCATTCTAGGGGGAAGGGCCGGAAACACCATATATTTT. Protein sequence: CASILGGRAGNTIYF.

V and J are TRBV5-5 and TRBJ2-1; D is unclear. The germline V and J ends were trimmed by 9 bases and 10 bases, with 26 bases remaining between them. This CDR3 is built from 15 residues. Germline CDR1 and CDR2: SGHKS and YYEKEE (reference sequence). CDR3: CATPQRHLSDSEQFF. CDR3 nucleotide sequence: TGTGCCACTCCCCAGAGACACCTCTCCGATTCAGAGCAGTTCTTC.

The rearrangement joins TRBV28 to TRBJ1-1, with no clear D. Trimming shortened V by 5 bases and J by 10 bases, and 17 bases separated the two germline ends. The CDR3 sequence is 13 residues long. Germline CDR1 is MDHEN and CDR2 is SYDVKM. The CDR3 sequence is CASSGTGGRGAFF. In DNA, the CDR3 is TGTGCCAGCAGTGGAACGGGCGGACGGGGAGCTTTCTTT. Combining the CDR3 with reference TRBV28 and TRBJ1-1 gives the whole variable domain DVKVTQSSRYLVKRTGEKVFLECVQDMDHENMFWYRQDPGLGLRLIYFSYDVKMKEKGDIPEGYSVSREKKERFSLILESASTNQTSMYLCASSGTGGRGAFFGQGTRLTVV.

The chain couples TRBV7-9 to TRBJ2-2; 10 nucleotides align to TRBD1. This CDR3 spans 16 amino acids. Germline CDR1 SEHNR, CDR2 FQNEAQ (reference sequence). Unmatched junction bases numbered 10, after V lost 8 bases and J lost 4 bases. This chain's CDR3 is CASRPRDRGTTGELFF. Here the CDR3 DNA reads TGTGCCAGCCGCCCACGGGACAGGGGAACCACCGGGGAGCTGTTTTTT.

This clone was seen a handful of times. The CDR3 spells CASSTLGQGDGYTF. DNA for the CDR3: TGTGCCAGCAGTACCCTGGGACAGGGGGATGGCTACACCTTC. This chain connects TRBV28 to TRBJ1-2, with 11 bases fitting TRBD1. Germline loops: CDR1 MDHEN, CDR2 SYDVKM. This CDR3 has 14 amino acids. After removal of 5 bases from V and 6 bases from J, the junction contained 5 bases not matched to a gene.

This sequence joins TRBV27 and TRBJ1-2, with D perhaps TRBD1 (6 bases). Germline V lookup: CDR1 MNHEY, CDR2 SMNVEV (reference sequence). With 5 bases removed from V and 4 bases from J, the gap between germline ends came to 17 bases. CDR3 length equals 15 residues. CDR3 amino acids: CASSGSFGQTYGYTF. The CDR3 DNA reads TGTGCCAGCAGTGGGTCCTTTGGACAGACCTATGGCTACACCTTC.

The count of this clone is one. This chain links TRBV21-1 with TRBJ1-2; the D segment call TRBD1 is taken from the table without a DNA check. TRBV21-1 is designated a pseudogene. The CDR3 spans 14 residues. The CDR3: CASSSGTGADGYTF. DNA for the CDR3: TGTGCCAGCAGCTCCGGGACAGGCGCGGATGGCTACACCTTC.

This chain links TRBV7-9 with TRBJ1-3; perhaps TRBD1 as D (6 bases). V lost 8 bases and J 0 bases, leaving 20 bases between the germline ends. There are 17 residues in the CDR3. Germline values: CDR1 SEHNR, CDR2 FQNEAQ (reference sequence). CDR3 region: CASRLGAGVSSGNTIYF. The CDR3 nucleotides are TGTGCCAGCCGCCTTGGTGCAGGGGTTAGCTCTGGAAACACCATATATTTT.

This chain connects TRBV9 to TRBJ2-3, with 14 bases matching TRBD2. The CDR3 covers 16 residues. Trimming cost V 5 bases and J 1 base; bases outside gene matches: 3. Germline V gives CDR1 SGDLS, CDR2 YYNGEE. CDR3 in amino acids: CASSWGLAGGTDTQYF. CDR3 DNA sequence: TGTGCCAGCAGTTGGGGACTAGCGGGGGGCACAGATACGCAGTATTTT. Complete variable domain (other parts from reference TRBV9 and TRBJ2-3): DSGVTQTPKHLITATGQRVTLRCSPRSGDLSVYWYQQSLDQGLQFLIQYYNGEERAKGNILERFSAQQFPDLHSELNLSSLELGDSALYFCASSWGLAGGTDTQYFGPGTRLTVL.

The CDR3 DNA reads as TGTGCCAGCAGCGTACAGGGGGTCGGGGAGCTGTTTTTT. Amino acid sequence: CASSVQGVGELFF. This chain connects TRBV9 to TRBJ2-2; 7 bases agree with TRBD1. The V gene's germline CDR1 is SGDLS and CDR2 YYNGEE. The CDR3 is 13 residues long. Trimming cost V 1 base and J 7 bases; bases outside gene matches: 1.

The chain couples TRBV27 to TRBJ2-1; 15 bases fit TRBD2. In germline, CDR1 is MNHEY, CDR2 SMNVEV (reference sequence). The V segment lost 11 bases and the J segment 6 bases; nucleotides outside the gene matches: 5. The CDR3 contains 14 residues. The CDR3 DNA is TGTGCCGCCCGGACTAGCGGGGGGGTCAATGAGCAGTTCTTC. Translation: CAARTSGGVNEQFF.

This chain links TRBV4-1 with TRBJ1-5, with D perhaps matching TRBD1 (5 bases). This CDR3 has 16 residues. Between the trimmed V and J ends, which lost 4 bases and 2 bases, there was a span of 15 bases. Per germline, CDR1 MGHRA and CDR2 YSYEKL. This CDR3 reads CASSPIQGSGNQPQHF. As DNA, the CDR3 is TGCGCCAGCAGCCCGATCCAGGGTAGTGGCAATCAGCCCCAGCATTTT.

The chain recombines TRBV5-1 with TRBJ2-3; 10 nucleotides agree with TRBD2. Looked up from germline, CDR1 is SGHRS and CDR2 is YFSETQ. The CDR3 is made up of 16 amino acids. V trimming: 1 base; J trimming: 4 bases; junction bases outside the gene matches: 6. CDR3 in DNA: TGCGCCAGCAGCTTGTTTAGCGGGGGGTTAGCAGATACGCAGTATTTT. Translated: CASSLFSGGLADTQYF.

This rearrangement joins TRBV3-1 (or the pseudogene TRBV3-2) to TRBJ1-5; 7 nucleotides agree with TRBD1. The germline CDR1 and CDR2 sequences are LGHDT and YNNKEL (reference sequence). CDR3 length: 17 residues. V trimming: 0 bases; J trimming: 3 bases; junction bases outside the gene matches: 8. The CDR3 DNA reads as TGTGCCAGCAGCCAAGATCCTCTGGACAGGACCAATCAGCCCCAGCATTTT. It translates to CASSQDPLDRTNQPQHF.

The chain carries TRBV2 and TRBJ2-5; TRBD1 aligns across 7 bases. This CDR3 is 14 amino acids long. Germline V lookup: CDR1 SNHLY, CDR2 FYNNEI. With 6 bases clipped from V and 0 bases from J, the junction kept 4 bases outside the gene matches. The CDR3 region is CASRGTAYQETQYF. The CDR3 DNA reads TGTGCCAGCAGGGGGACAGCGTACCAAGAGACCCAGTACTTC. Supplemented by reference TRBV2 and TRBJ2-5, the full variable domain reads EPEVTQTPSHQVTQMGQEVILRCVPISNHLYFYWYRQILGQKVEFLVSFYNNEISEKSEIFDDQFSVERPDGSNFTLKIRSTKLEDSAMYFCASRGTAYQETQYFGPGTRLLVL.

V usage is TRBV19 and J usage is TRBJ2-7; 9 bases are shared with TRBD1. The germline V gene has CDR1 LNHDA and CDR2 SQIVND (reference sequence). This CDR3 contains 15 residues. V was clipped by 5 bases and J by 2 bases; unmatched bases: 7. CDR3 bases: TGTGCCAGTAGTGCGTCCGGGACAGGGCCCTACGAGCAGTACTTC. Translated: CASSASGTGPYEQYF.